The 10 T cell receptor beta chains presented below share a single source sample, sequenced in a study of T cell clonotyping in hematopoietic cell transplantation. Only in-frame clones appear in the TCRdb table, and some are missing; sequencing was by immunoSEQ multiplex PCR. The sample yields about 76,000 clones, about 96% seen once. Regarding time point: recipient sample about 28 days before transplant, after cytoreduction. Sequenced material: peripheral blood mononuclear cells, taken before stem cell transplant. The receptors derive from a woman between 50 and 59 years old with acute myeloid leukemia. Some clones in this sample may be carry-over from other donors' samples.

The chain has TRBV19 and TRBJ1-1; D is ambiguous. The CDR3 runs to 11 residues. V lost 8 bases, J lost 7 bases, and 11 bases lay in between. CDR1 and CDR2 from the germline V gene are LNHDA and SQIVND (reference sequence). This chain's CDR3 is CASGIMGEAFF. CDR3 bases: TGTGCCAGTGGGATAATGGGTGAAGCTTTCTTT.

This chain connects TRBV27 to TRBJ2-7; D not resolved. The CDR3 is 13 residues long. Per germline, CDR1 MNHEY and CDR2 SMNVEV (reference sequence). The V end lost 3 bases, the J end lost 3 bases, and 9 bases lay between the germline ends. CDR3 protein: CASSFIRDYEQYF. The CDR3 nucleotides are TGTGCCAGCAGTTTCATCAGAGACTACGAGCAGTACTTC.

V and J are TRBV30 and TRBJ1-4, with TRBD1 matching over 10 bases. Germline V gene data show CDR1 as GTSNPN and CDR2 as SVGIG (reference sequence). Unmatched junction bases numbered 2, after V lost 3 bases and J lost 7 bases. The CDR3 runs to 13 residues. In nucleotides, the CDR3 is TGTGCCTGGAGGGGGACAGGGGTTGAAAAACTGTTTTTT. Encoded protein: CAWRGTGVEKLFF.

This clone occurred once. The chain joins TRBV28 to TRBJ1-5, with a weak D call TRBD1 (5 bases). Trimming cost V 2 bases and J 4 bases, with 15 bases left between them. CDR3 length: 16 amino acids. Germline CDR1 MDHEN, CDR2 SYDVKM. In DNA, the CDR3 is TGTGCCAGCAGTTTAACCCCCAGGGAGAGGAATCAGCCCCAGCATTTT. Amino acids: CASSLTPRERNQPQHF. The complete variable domain, with remaining parts taken from reference TRBV28 and TRBJ1-5, reads DVKVTQSSRYLVKRTGEKVFLECVQDMDHENMFWYRQDPGLGLRLIYFSYDVKMKEKGDIPEGYSVSREKKERFSLILESASTNQTSMYLCASSLTPRERNQPQHFGDGTRLSIL.

The CDR3 region is CASSKGPHQPQHF. As DNA, the CDR3 is TGTGCCAGTAGTAAAGGGCCTCATCAGCCCCAGCATTTT. J is TRBJ1-5 and V is TRBV19; the D is unclear. V was cut by 4 bases and J by 5 bases, with 9 bases left in between. Germline-derived CDR1 and CDR2 are LNHDA and SQIVND (reference sequence). The CDR3 loop spans 13 amino acids.

The genes are TRBV5-6 and TRBJ1-1; D ambiguous. Trimming left V 0 bases short and J 1 base short, with 4 bases between. The CDR3 contains 13 residues. Germline CDR1 SGHDT, CDR2 YYEEEE. As DNA, the CDR3 is TGTGCCAGCAGCTTGGAAGGGAACACTGAAGCTTTCTTT. It yields the protein CASSLEGNTEAFF.

This clone was counted between two and nine times. V is TRBV19 and J is TRBJ2-7; TRBD1 might be the D (6 bases). CDR1 LNHDA and CDR2 SQIVND come from the germline V gene (reference sequence). V lost 3 bases and J lost 0, with 12 bases in between. The CDR3 has 15 residues. CDR3 in DNA: TGTGCCAGTAGTATCGTCAGGGGTCCCTCCTACGAGCAGTACTTC. Encoded protein: CASSIVRGPSYEQYF. The variable domain in full, completed from reference TRBV19 and TRBJ2-7, reads DGGITQSPKYLFRKEGQNVTLSCEQNLNHDAMYWYRQDPGQGLRLIYYSQIVNDFQKGDIAEGYSVSREKKESFPLTVTSAQKNPTAFYLCASSIVRGPSYEQYFGPGTRLTVT.

The V gene is TRBV7-2, the J gene TRBJ1-2, with 7 bases matching TRBD1. The CDR3 is 13 amino acids. The germline gives CDR1 SGHTA, CDR2 FQGNSA. V shed 5 bases and J 7 bases; nucleotides not matched to a gene: 7. CDR3 DNA: TGTGCCAGCAGCAAGGACAGGTCGGTTGGCTACACCTTC. The encoded protein is CASSKDRSVGYTF.

The chain is built from TRBV5-8 and TRBJ2-5, with D maybe TRBD1 (6 bases). This CDR3 region has 16 residues. Germline V gives CDR1 SGHTS, CDR2 YDEGEE. Trimming left V 4 bases short and J 2 bases short, with 18 bases between. The CDR3 region has the DNA TGTGCCAGCAGCCCTTTTGGGGCAGGACAGCAAGAGACCCAGTACTTC. Its protein product is CASSPFGAGQQETQYF.

The chain carries TRBV19 and TRBJ2-3, with D perhaps being TRBD1 or TRBD2 (5 bases each). With 3 bases removed from V and 4 bases from J, the gap between germline ends came to 8 bases. Germline assignment: CDR1 LNHDA and CDR2 SQIVND (reference sequence). This CDR3 is built from 13 residues. CDR3 region: CASSIRDPDTQYF. CDR3 sequence (DNA): TGTGCCAGTAGTATTCGGGACCCAGATACGCAGTATTTT.